Below, 2 T cell receptor beta chains from the same sample are listed, as sequenced in a study of PD-1 blockade in classical Hodgkin lymphoma. No patient escaped relapse after autologous stem cell transplantation, and brentuximab vedotin exposure varied. Using immunoSEQ multiplex PCR, the repertoire was profiled, and TCRdb retains in-frame clones only, with some absent. The sample holds fewer than 20,000 clones; around 86% are singletons and the top ten take about a quarter. The material sequenced was peripheral blood mononuclear cells (PBMCs), taken at baseline. These receptors came from a human donor with classical Hodgkin lymphoma.

The chain couples TRBV5-6 to TRBJ1-2; D ambiguous. The CDR3 consists of 12 residues. The V and J ends lost 4 bases and 8 bases respectively, with 12 bases between them. Per the germline V gene, CDR1 is SGHDT and CDR2 is YYEEEE. CDR3 residues: CASSRVGRGYTF. In DNA, the CDR3 is TGTGCCAGCAGCCGGGTGGGGAGGGGCTACACCTTC.

This chain links TRBV29-1 with TRBJ2-1, with a weak D call TRBD1 (5 bases). The CDR3 is 11 residues long. Germline loops: CDR1 SQVTM, CDR2 ANQGSEA. CDR3 region: CRVGHNNEQFF. Written as DNA, the CDR3 is TGCAGGGTAGGACATAACAATGAGCAGTTCTTC.